The rows below give T cell receptor beta chains drawn from one sample of a study of neurological immune-mediated disorders. MiXCR, run by TCRdb on the 5' RACE reads, gives a single entry per CDR3 protein. Of some 28,000 distinct CDR3 sequences in the sample, around 25% were seen once. Sequencing was done on a sample of CD4+ T cells from blood. These receptors originate from a man between 45 and 60 years old with HTLV-1-associated myelopathy (HAM/TSP). Each CDR3 is given with its conserved first and last residue. Fields, in order: V gene, J gene, clone size, D gene, CDR3 protein, CDR3 DNA. D genes are given only for firm matches. Not every row has a clone size; where given, it reads once, few, many or a size class.

V: TRBV7-2; J: TRBJ2-7; size: NA; D: TRBD2; CDR3: CASSSLTSGGLFAYEQYF; DNA: TGTGCCAGCAGTTCCCTGACTAGCGGGGGCCTTTTTGCCTACGAGCAGTACTTC
V: TRBV5-1; J: TRBJ1-1; size: NA; D: NA; CDR3: CASSLGSSGLLLLNTEAFF; DNA: TGCGCCAGCAGCTTGGGGTCGTCGGGATTGTTACTCTTGAATACTGAAGCTTTCTTT
V: TRBV27; J: TRBJ2-7; size: NA; D: TRBD2; CDR3: CASRMKGLGSYEQYF; DNA: TGTGCCAGCAGAATGAAGGGACTAGGCTCCTACGAGCAGTACTTC
V: TRBV5-5; J: TRBJ2-6; size: NA; D: NA; CDR3: CASSLAGGTGANVLTF; DNA: TGTGCCAGCAGCTTGGCCGGCGGGACTGGGGCCAACGTCCTGACTTTC
V: TRBV20-1; J: TRBJ2-1; size: NA; D: NA; CDR3: CSARDLNEQFF; DNA: TGCAGTGCTCGCGACCTTAATGAGCAGTTCTTC
V: TRBV7-8; J: TRBJ1-6; size: many; D: TRBD1; CDR3: CASCKTGRNSPLHF; DNA: TGTGCCAGCTGCAAGACAGGGCGTAATTCACCCCTCCACTTT
V: TRBV5-8; J: TRBJ2-7; size: many; D: TRBD1; CDR3: CASRERTGGNEQYF; DNA: TGTGCCAGCAGGGAGAGGACAGGGGGGAACGAGCAGTACTTC
V: TRBV5-1; J: TRBJ2-1; size: NA; D: NA; CDR3: CASSSWIGDNEQFF; DNA: TGCGCCAGCAGCTCGTGGATAGGAGACAATGAGCAGTTCTTC
V: TRBV14; J: TRBJ1-1; size: few; D: NA; CDR3: CASSRLRSNTEDFF; DNA: TGTGCCAGCAGCCGACTAAGGTCGAACACTGAAGATTTCTTT
V: TRBV7-9; J: TRBJ1-1; size: NA; D: TRBD1; CDR3: CASSSAQGVNTEAFF; DNA: TGTGCCAGCAGCTCCGCACAGGGGGTAAACACTGAAGCTTTCTTT
V: TRBV12-3/TRBV12-4; J: TRBJ1-1; size: many; D: NA; CDR3: CASSFGRNTEAFF; DNA: TGTGCCAGCAGTTTTGGCAGGAACACTGAAGCTTTCTTT
V: TRBV7-2; J: TRBJ1-2; size: many; D: NA; CDR3: CASSLGLLRGRDLYTF; DNA: TGTGCCAGCAGCTTAGGGCTGCTCAGGGGACGGGACCTCTACACCTTC
V: TRBV9; J: TRBJ2-1; size: many; D: TRBD2; CDR3: CASSGIPLAGESMVGYNEQFF; DNA: TGTGCCAGCAGCGGTATTCCTTTAGCGGGAGAGAGTATGGTGGGATACAATGAGCAGTTCTTC
V: TRBV3-1; J: TRBJ1-5; size: many; D: NA; CDR3: CASSQEGAQGPQHF; DNA: TGTGCCAGCAGCCAAGAAGGGGCGCAAGGGCCCCAGCATTTT
V: TRBV7-9; J: TRBJ1-1; size: many; D: NA; CDR3: CASSFRETNEAFF; DNA: TGTGCCAGCAGCTTCAGGGAGACTAATGAAGCTTTCTTT
V: TRBV6-2/TRBV6-3; J: TRBJ2-2; size: many; D: NA; CDR3: CASSYWRSHANTGELFF; DNA: TGTGCCAGCAGTTACTGGCGGTCACACGCGAACACCGGGGAGCTGTTTTTT
V: TRBV2; J: TRBJ2-3; size: NA; D: NA; CDR3: CASSVLITDTQYF; DNA: TGTGCCAGCAGCGTTTTAATAACAGATACGCAGTATTTT
V: TRBV20-1; J: TRBJ2-5; size: medium-sized; D: NA; CDR3: CSARRDPYVGTQYF; DNA: TGCAGTGCTAGACGGGACCCCTATGTCGGGACCCAGTACTTC
V: TRBV5-1; J: TRBJ2-2; size: NA; D: NA; CDR3: CASSLEYGSGELFF; DNA: TGCGCCAGCAGCTTGGAATATGGTTCCGGGGAGCTGTTTTTT
V: TRBV7-2; J: TRBJ1-1; size: many; D: NA; CDR3: CASSLVGGPTEAFF; DNA: TGTGCCAGCAGCCTTGTAGGGGGTCCGACTGAAGCTTTCTTT
V: TRBV12-3/TRBV12-4; J: TRBJ1-5; size: many; D: TRBD1; CDR3: CASSLGAGTGNNQPQHF; DNA: TGTGCCAGCAGTTTAGGGGCCGGGACAGGGAACAATCAGCCCCAGCATTTT
V: TRBV20-1; J: TRBJ1-2; size: many; D: NA; CDR3: CSASSSGGRRENYGYTF; DNA: TGCAGTGCCAGTTCGTCAGGTGGGAGACGGGAAAACTATGGCTACACCTTC
V: TRBV5-1; J: TRBJ2-2; size: many; D: TRBD1; CDR3: CASTDGTGRTGELFF; DNA: TGCGCCAGCACCGACGGGACAGGGCGCACCGGGGAGCTGTTTTTT
V: TRBV12-3/TRBV12-4; J: TRBJ2-2; size: many; D: NA; CDR3: CASSLDSGNTGELFF; DNA: TGTGCCAGCAGTTTGGATAGCGGGAACACCGGGGAGCTGTTTTTT
V: TRBV5-1; J: TRBJ1-1; size: many; D: NA; CDR3: CASSTDHNTEAFF; DNA: TGCGCCAGCAGCACCGACCATAACACTGAAGCTTTCTTT
V: TRBV5-1; J: TRBJ1-1; size: many; D: NA; CDR3: CASSLDTGGWTEAFF; DNA: TGCGCCAGCAGCTTGGACACGGGCGGATGGACTGAAGCTTTCTTT
V: TRBV6-6; J: TRBJ1-4; size: NA; D: NA; CDR3: CASSSGEKLFF; DNA: TGTGCCAGCAGCTCAGGTGAAAAACTGTTTTTT
V: TRBV2; J: TRBJ1-1; size: few; D: TRBD1; CDR3: CASSEQTGALLLNTEAFF; DNA: TGTGCCAGCAGTGAACAAACAGGGGCGTTATTGCTAAACACTGAAGCTTTCTTT
V: TRBV18; J: TRBJ1-1; size: NA; D: TRBD1; CDR3: CASSPSGWIGQDTLF; DNA: TGTGCCAGCTCACCATCGGGTTGGATCGGACAGGATACTCTCTTT
V: TRBV5-6; J: TRBJ1-4; size: NA; D: TRBD1; CDR3: CASSSPRVGVGQVSTNEKLFF; DNA: TGTGCCAGCAGCTCGCCGAGGGTTGGAGTGGGACAGGTCTCAACTAATGAAAAACTGTTTTTT
V: TRBV7-2; J: TRBJ1-3; size: many; D: TRBD1; CDR3: CASSLDRAGNTIYF; DNA: TGTGCCAGCAGCCTCGACAGGGCTGGAAACACCATATATTTT
V: TRBV5-6; J: TRBJ1-2; size: many; D: NA; CDR3: CASSFGGGEDYGYTF; DNA: TGTGCCAGCAGCTTCGGAGGGGGGGAGGACTATGGCTACACCTTC
V: TRBV4-2; J: TRBJ2-1; size: NA; D: NA; CDR3: CASSQVGTPIQYNEQFF; DNA: TGTGCCAGCAGCCAAGTAGGTACGCCTATCCAATACAATGAGCAGTTCTTC
V: TRBV7-2; J: TRBJ1-4; size: many; D: NA; CDR3: CASRNPAGGEKLFF; DNA: TGTGCCAGCAGGAACCCGGCGGGGGGAGAAAAACTGTTTTTT
V: TRBV7-9; J: TRBJ2-7; size: many; D: NA; CDR3: CASERKGEQYF; DNA: TGTGCCAGCGAACGCAAGGGTGAGCAGTACTTC
V: TRBV9; J: TRBJ1-2; size: NA; D: NA; CDR3: CASSVQGDYGYTF; DNA: TGTGCCAGCAGCGTCCAGGGTGACTATGGCTACACCTTC